The T cell receptor beta chain described here comes from a study of shared clonotypes between healthy human individuals. Splitting of each subset's genomic DNA was done evenly across several immunoSEQ plates. Clones were read by immunoSEQ multiplex PCR, and TCRdb kept only the in-frame ones, dropping some. The sample has 490,000 or so clones, 70% to 80% seen once; the top ten hold roughly 12%. There are a few counts of this clone. Its antigen is unidentified. V was cut by 3 bases and J by 0 bases, with 3 bases left in between. Germline V gene sequence: CDR1 SQVTM, CDR2 ANQGSEA. The CDR3 runs to 13 residues. General study results and limits: Expectations were that clonotype sharing among donors would be affected by sequencing depth. Sampling used blood alone; tissue repertoires probably differ. Only a few donors were included, so the genetic and exposure-history diversity represented was limited.

The sequence derives from a woman aged 40 to 55 in good health. Some clones in this sample may be carry-over from other donors' samples. Sequences were obtained from PBMCs. J is TRBJ2-6 and V is TRBV29-1; no firm D call. CDR3 loop: CSVDGSGANVLTF. The CDR3 nucleotides are TGCAGCGTTGATGGCTCTGGGGCCAACGTCCTGACTTTC.